The clone carrying this T cell receptor beta chain was counted a single time. An end of the junction does not agree with germline; a read error may underlie this. The source of the sample is a study of cytomegalovirus exposure and HLA in healthy donors. Primers for the PCR totalled 60 Vbeta and 13 Jbeta. Produced via immunoSEQ multiplex PCR; TCRdb's table is partial and in-frame only. The sample lists about 230,000 clones, approximately 87% occurring once. Germline V CDR1 and CDR2: SEHNR, FQNEAQ (reference sequence). The CDR3 runs 15 residues. V and J are TRBV7-9 and TRBJ2-3, with 14 bases fitting TRBD2. The TCR was taken from a human donor in good health. Sequenced: PBMCs. The CDR3 bases are TGTTCCAGCAGCCCGGGACTAGCGGGAGCGGATACGCAGTATTTT. Its translation is CSSSPGLAGADTQYF.